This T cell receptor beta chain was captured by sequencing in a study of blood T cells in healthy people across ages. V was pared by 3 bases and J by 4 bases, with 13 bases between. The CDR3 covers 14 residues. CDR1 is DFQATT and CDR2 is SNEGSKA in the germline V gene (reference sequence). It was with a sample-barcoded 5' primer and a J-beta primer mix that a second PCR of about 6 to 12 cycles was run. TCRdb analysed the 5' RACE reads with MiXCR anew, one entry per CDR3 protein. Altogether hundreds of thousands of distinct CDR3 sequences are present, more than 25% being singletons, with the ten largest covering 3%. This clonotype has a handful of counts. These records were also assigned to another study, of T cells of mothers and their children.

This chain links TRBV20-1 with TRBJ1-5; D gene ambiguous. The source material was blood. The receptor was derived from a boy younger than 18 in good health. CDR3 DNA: TGCAGTGCTAGGGGCGGGCAGGAGAATCAGCCCCAGCATTTT. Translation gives CSARGGQENQPQHF.